This TCR beta chain was sequenced during a study of T cells in Graves' hyperthyroidism and ophthalmopathy. Study-level points and caveats: Most clonotypes expanded in the thyroid (above 0.001) were also present in blood.

Patients were excluded for uncontrolled infection, other autoimmune disease, pregnancy or lactation. There were TCR beta CDR3 regions amplified from RNA transcripts. A set of HTBI primers served as the primers for a first-round RT-PCR of the TCR CDR3. TCRdb reanalysed the multiplex PCR reads using MiXCR and keeps one entry per CDR3 protein. The sample holds 140,000 or so distinct CDR3 sequences, around 20% seen once. This clonotype was detected ten times or more. The antigen is not known. The TCR was taken from a woman aged 45-65 years with Graves' hyperthyroidism that later progressed to Graves' ophthalmopathy. Specimen: blood.

This chain's CDR3 is CASSPTGSRSTDTQYF. The CDR3 DNA reads TGTGCCAGCAGCCCAACCGGTTCGCGGAGCACAGATACGCAGTATTTT. The chain combines TRBV9 with TRBJ2-3; D uncertain. The germline V gene encodes CDR1 SGDLS and CDR2 YYNGEE. Trimming took off 4 bases at V and 0 bases at J, with 15 bases between the two ends. The CDR3 loop spans 16 amino acids.